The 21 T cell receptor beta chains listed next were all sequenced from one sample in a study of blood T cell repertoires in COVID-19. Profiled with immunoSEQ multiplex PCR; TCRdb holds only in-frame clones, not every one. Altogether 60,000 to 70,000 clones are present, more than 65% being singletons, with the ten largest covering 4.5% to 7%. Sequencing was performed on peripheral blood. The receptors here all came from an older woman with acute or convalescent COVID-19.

CDR3 DNA: TGTGCAACAAACATATTCACAGATACGCAGTATTTT. Translation: CATNIFTDTQYF. The V and J genes are TRBV2 and TRBJ2-3; D gene ambiguous. Germline V lookup: CDR1 SNHLY, CDR2 FYNNEI. This CDR3 has 12 residues.

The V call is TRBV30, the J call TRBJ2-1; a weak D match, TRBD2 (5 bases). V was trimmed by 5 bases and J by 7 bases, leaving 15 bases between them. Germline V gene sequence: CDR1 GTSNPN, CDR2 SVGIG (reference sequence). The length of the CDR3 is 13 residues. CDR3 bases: TGTGCCTGGGGACCTGTCTCGGGGAATGAGCAGTTCTTC. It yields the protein CAWGPVSGNEQFF. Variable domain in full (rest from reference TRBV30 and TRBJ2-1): SQTIHQWPATLVQPVGSPLSLECTVEGTSNPNLYWYRQAAGRGLQLLFYSVGIGQISSEVPQNLSASRPQDRQFILSSKKLLLSDSGFYLCAWGPVSGNEQFFGPGTRLTVL.

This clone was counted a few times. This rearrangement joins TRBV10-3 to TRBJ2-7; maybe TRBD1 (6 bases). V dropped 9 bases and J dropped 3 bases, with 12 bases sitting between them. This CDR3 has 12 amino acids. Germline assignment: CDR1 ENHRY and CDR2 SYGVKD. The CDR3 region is CAIDNRVYEQYF. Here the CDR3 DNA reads TGTGCCATTGATAACAGGGTCTACGAGCAGTACTTC.

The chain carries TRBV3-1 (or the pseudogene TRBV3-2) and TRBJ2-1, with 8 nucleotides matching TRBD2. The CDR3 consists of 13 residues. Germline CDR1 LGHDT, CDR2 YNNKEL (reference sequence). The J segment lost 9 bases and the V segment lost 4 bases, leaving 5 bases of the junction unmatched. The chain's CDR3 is CASSPGGQGEQFF. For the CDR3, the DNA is TGTGCCAGCAGCCCGGGGGGGCAGGGTGAGCAGTTCTTC.

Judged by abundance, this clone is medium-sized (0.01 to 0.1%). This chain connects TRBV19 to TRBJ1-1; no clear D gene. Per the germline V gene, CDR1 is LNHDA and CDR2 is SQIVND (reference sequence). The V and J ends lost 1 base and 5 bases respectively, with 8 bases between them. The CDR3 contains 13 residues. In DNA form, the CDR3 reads TGTGCCAGTAGTATAGTACTTTCGACTGAAGCTTTCTTT. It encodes CASSIVLSTEAFF.

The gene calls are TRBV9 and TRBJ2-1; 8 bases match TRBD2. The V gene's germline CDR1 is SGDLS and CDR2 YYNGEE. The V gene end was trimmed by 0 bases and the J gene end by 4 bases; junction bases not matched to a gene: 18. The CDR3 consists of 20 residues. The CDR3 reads CASSVVGGSPSGGEYNEQFF. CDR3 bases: TGTGCCAGCAGCGTAGTAGGAGGAAGCCCAAGCGGGGGCGAGTACAATGAGCAGTTCTTC.

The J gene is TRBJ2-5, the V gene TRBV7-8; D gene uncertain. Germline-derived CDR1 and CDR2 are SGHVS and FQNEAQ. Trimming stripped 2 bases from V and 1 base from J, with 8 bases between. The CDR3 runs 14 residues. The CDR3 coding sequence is TGTGCCAGCAGCTTAAAACCTAGCCAAGAGACCCAGTACTTC. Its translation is CASSLKPSQETQYF. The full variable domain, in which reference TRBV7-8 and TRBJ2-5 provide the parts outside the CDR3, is GAGVSQSPRYKVAKRGQDVALRCDPISGHVSLFWYQQALGQGPEFLTYFQNEAQLDKSGLPSDRFFAERPEGSVSTLKIQRTQQEDSAVYLCASSLKPSQETQYFGPGTRLLVL.

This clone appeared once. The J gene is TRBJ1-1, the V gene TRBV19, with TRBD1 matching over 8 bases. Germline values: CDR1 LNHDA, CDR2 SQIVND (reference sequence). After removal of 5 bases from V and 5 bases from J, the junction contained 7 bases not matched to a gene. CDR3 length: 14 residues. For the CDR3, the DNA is TGTGCCAGTAGTTTGTGGACAGGGCGGACTGAAGCTTTCTTT. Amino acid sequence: CASSLWTGRTEAFF. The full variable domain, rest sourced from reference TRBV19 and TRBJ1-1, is DGGITQSPKYLFRKEGQNVTLSCEQNLNHDAMYWYRQDPGQGLRLIYYSQIVNDFQKGDIAEGYSVSREKKESFPLTVTSAQKNPTAFYLCASSLWTGRTEAFFGQGTRLTVV.

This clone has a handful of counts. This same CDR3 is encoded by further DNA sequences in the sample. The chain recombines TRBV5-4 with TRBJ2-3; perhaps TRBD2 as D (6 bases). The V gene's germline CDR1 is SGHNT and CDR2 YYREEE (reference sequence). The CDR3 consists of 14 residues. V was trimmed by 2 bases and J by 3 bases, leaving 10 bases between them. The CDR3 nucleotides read TGTGCCAGCAGCTTCGGTGGGGGGACAGATACGCAGTATTTT. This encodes CASSFGGGTDTQYF. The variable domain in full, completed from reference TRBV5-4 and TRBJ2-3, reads ETGVTQSPTHLIKTRGQQVTLRCSSQSGHNTVSWYQQALGQGPQFIFQYYREEENGRGNFPPRFSGLQFPNYSSELNVNALELDDSALYLCASSFGGGTDTQYFGPGTRLTVL.

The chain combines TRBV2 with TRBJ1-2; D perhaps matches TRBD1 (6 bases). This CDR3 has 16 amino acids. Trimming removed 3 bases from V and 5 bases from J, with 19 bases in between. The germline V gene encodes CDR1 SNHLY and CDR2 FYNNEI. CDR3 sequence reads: CASSDVRGAGIYGYTF. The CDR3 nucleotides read TGTGCCAGCAGTGATGTCCGGGGGGCAGGTATTTATGGCTACACCTTC.

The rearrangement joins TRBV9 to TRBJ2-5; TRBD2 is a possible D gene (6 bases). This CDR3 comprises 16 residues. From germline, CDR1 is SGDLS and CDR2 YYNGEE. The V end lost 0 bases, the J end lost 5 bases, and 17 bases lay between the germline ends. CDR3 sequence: CASSVERGGVGETQYF. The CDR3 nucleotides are TGTGCCAGCAGCGTAGAAAGGGGCGGGGTTGGTGAGACCCAGTACTTC.

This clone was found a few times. Here the CDR3 reads CASSLDRADEKLFF. The CDR3 nucleotides are TGTGCCAGCAGCTTGGACAGGGCTGATGAAAAACTGTTTTTT. The chain joins TRBV5-4 to TRBJ1-4; D perhaps matches TRBD1 (6 bases). In germline, CDR1 is SGHNT, CDR2 YYREEE (reference sequence). Trimming stripped 0 bases from V and 6 bases from J, with 9 bases between. The CDR3 runs to 14 residues.

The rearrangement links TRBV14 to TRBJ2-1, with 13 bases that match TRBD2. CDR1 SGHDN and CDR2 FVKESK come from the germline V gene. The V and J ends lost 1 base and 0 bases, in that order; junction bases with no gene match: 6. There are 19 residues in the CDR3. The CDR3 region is CASSQVGTSGMSSYNEQFF. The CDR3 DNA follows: TGTGCCAGCAGCCAAGTTGGGACTAGCGGGATGAGCTCCTACAATGAGCAGTTCTTC.

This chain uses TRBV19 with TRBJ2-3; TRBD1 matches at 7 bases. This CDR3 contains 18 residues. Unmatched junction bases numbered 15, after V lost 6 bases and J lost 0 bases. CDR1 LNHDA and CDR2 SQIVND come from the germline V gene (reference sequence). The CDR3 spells CASSKTIITGVSTDTQYF. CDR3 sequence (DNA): TGTGCCAGTAGCAAAACCATTATAACAGGGGTGAGCACAGATACGCAGTATTTT.

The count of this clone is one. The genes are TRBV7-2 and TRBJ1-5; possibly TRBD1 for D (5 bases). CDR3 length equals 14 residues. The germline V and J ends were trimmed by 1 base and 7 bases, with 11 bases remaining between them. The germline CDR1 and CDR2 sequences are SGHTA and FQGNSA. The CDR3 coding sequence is TGTGCCAGCAGCTTAGTTCCAGGGATGCAGCCCCAGCATTTT. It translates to CASSLVPGMQPQHF.

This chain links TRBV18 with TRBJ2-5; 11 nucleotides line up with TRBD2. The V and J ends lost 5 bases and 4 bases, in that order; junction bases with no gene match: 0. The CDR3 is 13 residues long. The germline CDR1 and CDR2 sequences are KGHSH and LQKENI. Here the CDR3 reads CASSTSGGETQYF. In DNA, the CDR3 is TGTGCCAGCTCAACTAGCGGGGGAGAGACCCAGTACTTC.

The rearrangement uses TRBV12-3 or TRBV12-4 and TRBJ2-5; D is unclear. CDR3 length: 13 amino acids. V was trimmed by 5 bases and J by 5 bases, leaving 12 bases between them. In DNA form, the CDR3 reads TGTGCCAGCAGTGTGGGCCCTGGTGAGACCCAGTACTTC. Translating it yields CASSVGPGETQYF.

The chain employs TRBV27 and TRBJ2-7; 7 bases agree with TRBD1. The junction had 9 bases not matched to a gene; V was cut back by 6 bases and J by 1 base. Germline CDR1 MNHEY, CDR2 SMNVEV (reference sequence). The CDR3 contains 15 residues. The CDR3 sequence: CASSLQGTGSYEQYF. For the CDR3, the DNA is TGTGCCAGCAGCCTACAGGGGACCGGATCCTACGAGCAGTACTTC.

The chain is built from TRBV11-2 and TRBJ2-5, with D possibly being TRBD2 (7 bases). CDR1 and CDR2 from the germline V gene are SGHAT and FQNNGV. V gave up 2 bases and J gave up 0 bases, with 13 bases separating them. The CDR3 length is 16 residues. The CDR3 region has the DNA TGTGCCAGCAGCTTAACGGGGGGCCAGTACCAAGAGACCCAGTACTTC. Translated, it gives CASSLTGGQYQETQYF.

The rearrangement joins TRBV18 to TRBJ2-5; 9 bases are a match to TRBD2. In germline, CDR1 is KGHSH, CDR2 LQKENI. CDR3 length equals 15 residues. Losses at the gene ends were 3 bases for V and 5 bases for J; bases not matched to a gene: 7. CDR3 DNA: TGTGCCAGCTCACCCTTTAGCGGGGGCCAGGAGACCCAGTACTTC. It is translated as CASSPFSGGQETQYF. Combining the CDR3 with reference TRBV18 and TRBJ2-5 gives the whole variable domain NAGVMQNPRHLVRRRGQEARLRCSPMKGHSHVYWYRQLPEEGLKFMVYLQKENIIDESGMPKERFSAEFPKEGPSILRIQQVVRGDSAAYFCASSPFSGGQETQYFGPGTRLLVL.

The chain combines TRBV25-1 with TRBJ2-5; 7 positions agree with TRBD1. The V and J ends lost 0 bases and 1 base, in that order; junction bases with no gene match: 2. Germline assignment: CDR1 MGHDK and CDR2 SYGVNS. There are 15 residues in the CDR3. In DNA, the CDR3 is TGTGCCAGCAGTGAATATGGACAGGCCCAAGAGACCCAGTACTTC. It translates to CASSEYGQAQETQYF.